The sequence of this T cell receptor (beta chain) was determined in a study of cytomegalovirus exposure and HLA in healthy donors. Note on this clone: The antigen is undetermined.

Germline V gene sequence: CDR1 SGHTA, CDR2 FQGTGA. V gave up 5 bases and J gave up 2 bases; unmatched junction bases: 2. This CDR3 spans 15 amino acids. The PCR contained 60 Vbeta and 13 Jbeta primers. Data came from immunoSEQ multiplex PCR; TCRdb stores just in-frame clones and leaves some out. The ten most abundant clones cover about 4% of a sample with approximately 58,000 clones. The study's findings and limits: Reports state that TCR beta sequences accurately predicted most subjects' HLA-A and HLA-B alleles. Later analysis suggested most CMV-associated TCR beta chains were HLA-restricted.

The sample consisted of PBMCs. The TCR sequence derives from a woman younger than 35 in good health and CMV-seronegative. The rearrangement links TRBV7-3 to TRBJ2-5; 13 bases line up with TRBD2. This CDR3 reads CASSQTSGGQETQYF. The CDR3 DNA is TGTGCCAGCAGCCAGACTAGCGGGGGGCAAGAGACCCAGTACTTC.